A selection of T cell receptor beta chains follows, all from one sample in a study of T-cell reconstitution after alpha-beta-depleted transplantation in children. TCRdb reanalysed the PCR reads using MiXCR and keeps one entry per CDR3 protein. The sample consists of fewer than 400,000 distinct CDR3 sequences, approximately 23% of them appearing once. Sequenced material: PBMCs, mostly from graft donor cells, taken 180 days after TCRalphabeta/CD19-depleted stem cell transplant. Receptors originate from a male patient between 5 and 17 years old who had a stem cell transplant for acute lymphoblastic leukemia, so the T cells may come from the graft donor. Each CDR3 is given with its conserved first and last residue. A D gene is named only where the DNA matches it firmly. The size entry is marked missing in some rows and otherwise reads once, few, many or a size class.

D,V,size,J,CDR3,DNA
TRBD2,TRBV6-1,few,TRBJ2-2,CASRRTSLNTGELFF,TGTGCCAGCAGAAGGACTAGCTTGAACACCGGGGAGCTGTTTTTT
.,TRBV9,few,TRBJ1-6,CASSVEDSNSPLHF,TGTGCCAGCAGCGTAGAGGACAGCAATTCACCCCTCCACTTT
.,TRBV3-1,.,TRBJ1-6,CASSQGLGLHF,TGTGCCAGCAGCCAGGGTTTAGGCCTCCACTTT
.,TRBV12-3/TRBV12-4,.,TRBJ1-5,CASSDSLRPQHF,TGTGCCAGCAGTGACTCCCTGAGGCCCCAGCATTTT
.,TRBV4-2,few,TRBJ2-7,CASSQSALYEQYF,TGTGCCAGCAGCCAGTCGGCCCTCTACGAGCAGTACTTC
.,TRBV7-2,.,TRBJ2-1,CASSLARTIDNEQFF,TGTGCCAGCAGCTTAGCGAGGACGATAGACAATGAGCAGTTCTTC
TRBD2,TRBV20-1,.,TRBJ2-3,CSARDRSRGEWEDTQYF,TGCAGTGCTAGAGATCGGTCCCGGGGGGAGTGGGAAGATACGCAGTATTTT
TRBD1,TRBV6-1,.,TRBJ1-2,CASSHSTGNWNGYTF,TGTGCCAGCAGCCATTCGACAGGGAATTGGAATGGCTACACCTTC
TRBD2,TRBV6-1,.,TRBJ2-7,CASSSKLGLAGREQYF,TGTGCCAGCAGCTCAAAGTTGGGACTAGCGGGTCGGGAGCAGTACTTC
TRBD2,TRBV12-3/TRBV12-4,.,TRBJ2-1,CASRSGLAGSVGYNEQFF,TGTGCCAGCAGATCGGGACTAGCGGGGAGCGTGGGGTACAATGAGCAGTTCTTC
.,TRBV5-1,.,TRBJ1-1,CASSLRHGGAATEAFF,TGCGCCAGCAGCCTACGACATGGGGGGGCGGCCACTGAAGCTTTCTTT
.,TRBV7-3,few,TRBJ2-3,CASSLRKADTQYF,TGTGCCAGCAGCTTAAGGAAGGCAGATACGCAGTATTTT
.,TRBV7-9,few,TRBJ2-7,CASSLEYEQYF,TGTGCCAGCAGCTTAGAGTACGAGCAGTACTTC
.,TRBV7-9,.,TRBJ2-7,CASRGAGMHEQYF,TGTGCCAGCAGAGGTGCAGGGATGCACGAGCAGTACTTC
.,TRBV6-4,.,TRBJ2-3,CASSQGPFTDTQYF,TGTGCCAGCAGCCAAGGTCCTTTCACAGATACGCAGTATTTT
TRBD2,TRBV5-1,few,TRBJ2-7,CASSLATGGSYEQYF,TGCGCCAGCAGCTTGGCCACGGGGGGGTCCTACGAGCAGTACTTC
.,TRBV6-5,few,TRBJ1-3,CASSYGTKFSGNTIYF,TGTGCCAGCAGTTACGGCACCAAATTCTCTGGAAACACCATATATTTT
TRBD1,TRBV6-6,.,TRBJ1-1,CASSFRGLTEAFF,TGTGCCAGCAGTTTCAGGGGGCTCACTGAAGCTTTCTTT
.,TRBV29-1,.,TRBJ1-1,CSVGGEGGKNTEAFF,TGCAGCGTTGGGGGAGAGGGGGGAAAGAACACTGAAGCTTTCTTT
TRBD1,TRBV3-1,.,TRBJ1-5,CASSQGEDRVWEPQHF,TGTGCCAGCAGCCAAGGTGAGGACAGGGTTTGGGAGCCCCAGCATTTT
TRBD1,TRBV11-2,.,TRBJ1-2,CASSLPPRTGSYTF,TGTGCCAGCAGCTTACCCCCCCGGACAGGGAGCTACACCTTC
.,TRBV7-9,.,TRBJ2-3,CASSTVTGVTDTQYF,TGTGCCAGCAGCACCGTGACTGGAGTGACAGATACGCAGTATTTT
.,TRBV9,few,TRBJ1-1,CASSPQTLGTVNTEAFF,TGTGCCAGCAGCCCCCAAACCTTGGGGACGGTGAACACTGAAGCTTTCTTT
TRBD2,TRBV11-2,.,TRBJ2-7,CASSLLVITGLAGGEQYF,TGTGCCAGCAGCTTACTCGTGATTACGGGACTAGCGGGAGGCGAGCAGTACTTC
TRBD1,TRBV7-9,few,TRBJ2-1,CASSLTGGALFYNEQFF,TGTGCCAGCAGCTTAACAGGGGGAGCGTTGTTTTACAATGAGCAGTTCTTC
TRBD2,TRBV12-3/TRBV12-4,.,TRBJ2-1,CASRSGTSGYNEQFF,TGTGCCAGCAGATCCGGGACTAGCGGTTACAATGAGCAGTTCTTC
.,TRBV20-1,.,TRBJ1-4,CSARDQKLFF,TGCAGTGCTAGAGATCAGAAACTGTTTTTT
TRBD2,TRBV9,.,TRBJ2-2,CASSVASGLAGVGELFF,TGTGCCAGCAGCGTAGCCTCAGGACTAGCGGGAGTGGGGGAGCTGTTTTTT
TRBD1,TRBV4-1,few,TRBJ1-6,CASSQVGQGAAGVPLHF,TGCGCCAGCAGCCAAGTTGGACAGGGGGCAGCAGGTGTACCCCTCCACTTT
TRBD1,TRBV7-8,.,TRBJ1-1,CASSSYLRGRNLEAFF,TGTGCCAGCAGCTCCTACCTCAGGGGGCGAAATCTAGAGGCTTTCTTT
TRBD1,TRBV5-1,.,TRBJ1-2,CASSSRQGAYGYTF,TGCGCCAGCAGCTCTCGACAGGGGGCCTATGGCTACACCTTC
.,TRBV29-1,.,TRBJ1-1,CSPGGDTEAFF,TGCAGCCCTGGAGGTGACACTGAAGCTTTCTTT
TRBD2,TRBV10-3,few,TRBJ2-3,CATGDWERDPSKDTQYF,TGTGCCACCGGGGACTGGGAGCGGGACCCCAGCAAAGATACGCAGTATTTT
.,TRBV20-1,once,TRBJ1-5,CSARALVDQPQHF,TGCAGTGCGCGGGCTCTGGTCGATCAGCCCCAGCATTTT
.,TRBV6-1,.,TRBJ2-7,CASRTSRGGSYEQYF,TGTGCCAGCAGAACCTCCCGGGGCGGCTCCTACGAGCAGTACTTC
.,TRBV21-1,.,TRBJ2-3,CASSKRGGGTDTQYF,TGTGCCAGCAGCAAGCGGGGGGGTGGCACAGATACGCAGTATTTT
TRBD1,TRBV27,few,TRBJ2-3,CASSLPPGGGTDTQYF,TGTGCCAGCAGTTTGCCCCCAGGGGGAGGCACAGATACGCAGTATTTT
.,TRBV9,few,TRBJ2-3,CASSVGWVTDTQYF,TGTGCCAGCAGCGTAGGTTGGGTCACAGATACGCAGTATTTT
.,TRBV27,.,TRBJ2-7,CASSQRSGAYEQYF,TGTGCCAGCTCGCAGCGGTCCGGAGCTTACGAGCAGTACTTC
.,TRBV5-6,.,TRBJ2-7,CASSFYGTYEQYF,TGTGCCAGCAGCTTCTACGGGACGTACGAGCAGTACTTC
.,TRBV9,.,TRBJ2-7,CASGSGGPEQYF,TGTGCCAGCGGGTCTGGGGGACCCGAGCAGTACTTC
.,TRBV11-2,once,TRBJ2-3,CASSPYGDWGQYF,TGTGCCAGCAGCCCTTATGGGGACTGGGGGCAGTATTTT
.,TRBV11-2,.,TRBJ1-2,CASSPKLGSPGYGYTF,TGTGCCAGCAGCCCTAAACTGGGCTCCCCGGGCTATGGCTACACCTTC
.,TRBV7-6,.,TRBJ2-3,CASSLVGARWYF,TGTGCCAGCAGCCTCGTGGGGGCGAGGTGGTATTTT
.,TRBV12-3/TRBV12-4,.,TRBJ2-1,CASSLEFWGNEQFF,TGTGCCAGCAGTTTGGAGTTTTGGGGGAATGAGCAGTTCTTC
.,TRBV5-1,many,TRBJ1-2,CASSLRVRQITNYGYTF,TGCGCCAGCAGCTTGAGAGTCAGACAGATAACTAACTATGGCTACACCTTC
.,TRBV20-1,once,TRBJ1-5,CSAALGGNSNQPQHF,TGCAGTGCTGCTCTCGGCGGGAATAGCAATCAGCCCCAGCATTTT
.,TRBV5-1,few,TRBJ2-2,CASSSGWEANTGELFF,TGCGCCAGCAGCTCGGGTTGGGAGGCCAACACCGGGGAGCTGTTTTTT